The subject of this entry is one TCR beta chain. What it recognizes is unknown. CDR1 and CDR2 from the germline V gene are GTSNPN and SVGIG (reference sequence). Trimming took 2 bases from V and 4 from J, leaving 8 bases between them. This CDR3 contains 12 residues. Investigators reverse transcribed all isolated RNA, so they sequenced expressed TCRB transcripts. Sequencing used immunoSEQ multiplex PCR; TCRdb keeps in-frame clones, though not all of them. The sample lists 400,000 or so clones, 10% to 15% occurring once. These data are taken from a study of beta chain features in type 1 diabetes. Study-wide context: Cell yields, age and gender were similar between patients and healthy donors. Across all samples, fewer than 140 million sorted cells were examined. General observations from the study: Shorter TCRB CDR3s, moderately but significantly so, were found in Type 1 diabetes patients in all four CD4+ subsets. Naive, central memory and Treg TCRB repertoires appeared more alike in patients than in healthy donors.

Each of the CD4+ naive, central memory, regulatory and stem cell-like memory populations was sorted via CD45RO/CCR7/CD25/CD127/CD95/CD27. Sequencing used naive CD4+ T cells from blood. The V call is TRBV30, the J call TRBJ1-2; no reliable D call. The receptor was isolated from a woman aged 18-29 years with type 1 diabetes. The CDR3 here is CAWSPQPYGYTF. The DNA of the CDR3 is TGTGCCTGGAGTCCACAGCCCTATGGCTACACCTTC.